The T cell receptor (beta chain) under discussion was sequenced for a study of blood T cell repertoires in COVID-19. Study-wide context: Sample material is recorded as cDNA or gDNA derived from T cells, B-cell-depleted T cells, or PBMCs.

The assay was immunoSEQ multiplex PCR, and TCRdb's table has in-frame clones only and misses some. This table has 300,000 or so clones, around 87% appearing once. Germline values: CDR1 SGHAT, CDR2 FQNNGV. V was pared by 5 bases and J by 8 bases, with 9 bases of the junction left unmatched. The CDR3 consists of 14 residues. This clone was recorded once. The source material was peripheral blood. The chain uses TRBV11-2 and TRBJ2-1, with TRBD1 matching over 7 bases. This clonotype was obtained from a woman aged 45-65 years who had recovered from COVID-19. The CDR3 protein is CASSHGQVFDEQFF. DNA for the CDR3: TGTGCCAGCAGCCATGGACAGGTTTTCGATGAGCAGTTCTTC.